A selection of T cell receptor beta chains follows, all from one sample in a study of T cells in Graves' hyperthyroidism and ophthalmopathy. TCRdb re-called the multiplex PCR reads through MiXCR, storing one row per CDR3 protein. The table records hundreds of thousands of distinct CDR3 sequences, approximately 16% of them present only once. Sequencing was carried out using blood. Every receptor here comes from a woman under 30 with Graves' hyperthyroidism. Both conserved end residues are part of each CDR3. A D gene is named only where the DNA matches it firmly. Clone size is given for some rows only: seen once, a few or many times, or a class if the clone is expanded.

CDR3 DNA: TGTGCCAGCAGTTACACGATGTCCGCCATGTGGAACAATCAGCCCCAGCATTTT
CDR3 protein: CASSYTMSAMWNNQPQHF
clone size: many
D gene: .
J gene: TRBJ1-5
V gene: TRBV6-2/TRBV6-3

CDR3 DNA: TGCAGTGCTAGCCGCAGGGGGGAAGAGACCCAGTACTTC
CDR3 protein: CSASRRGEETQYF
clone size: .
D gene: .
J gene: TRBJ2-5
V gene: TRBV20-1

CDR3 DNA: TGCGCCAGCAGCTTGGCACAGAAGAAAGACTATGGCTACACCTTC
CDR3 protein: CASSLAQKKDYGYTF
clone size: many
D gene: .
J gene: TRBJ1-2
V gene: TRBV5-1

CDR3 DNA: TGCGCCAGCAGCAGATTTACAACTAATGAAAAACTGTTTTTT
CDR3 protein: CASSRFTTNEKLFF
clone size: .
D gene: .
J gene: TRBJ1-4
V gene: TRBV4-1

CDR3 DNA: TGTGCCACCAGCAGGACAGGGCAGGAGAATCAGCCCCAGCATTTT
CDR3 protein: CATSRTGQENQPQHF
clone size: many
D gene: TRBD1
J gene: TRBJ1-5
V gene: TRBV15

CDR3 DNA: TGTGCCAGCAGAGATAGCGGGGCTTACAATGAGCAGTTCTTC
CDR3 protein: CASRDSGAYNEQFF
clone size: .
D gene: TRBD2
J gene: TRBJ2-1
V gene: TRBV6-1

CDR3 DNA: TGTGCCAGCAGCTACCGACTAGATCAAGGGGCCCAGTACTTC
CDR3 protein: CASSYRLDQGAQYF
clone size: .
D gene: .
J gene: TRBJ2-5
V gene: TRBV7-8

CDR3 DNA: TGTGCCAGCAGCTTAGGTAACGGGGCTGAGCAGTTCTTC
CDR3 protein: CASSLGNGAEQFF
clone size: few
D gene: .
J gene: TRBJ2-1
V gene: TRBV11-1

CDR3 DNA: TGCAGTGTCGCGACAGGGGGAAACACTGAAGCTTTCTTT
CDR3 protein: CSVATGGNTEAFF
clone size: many
D gene: TRBD1
J gene: TRBJ1-1
V gene: TRBV29-1

CDR3 DNA: TGCGCCAGCAGCCCAGACAGTTTTAATAGGAATCAGCCCCAGCATTTT
CDR3 protein: CASSPDSFNRNQPQHF
clone size: many
D gene: .
J gene: TRBJ1-5
V gene: TRBV5-1

CDR3 DNA: TGCAGCGTTTCCGGGGGAAGCACTGAAGCTTTCTTT
CDR3 protein: CSVSGGSTEAFF
clone size: .
D gene: .
J gene: TRBJ1-1
V gene: TRBV29-1

CDR3 DNA: TGTGCCACCAGCAGAGATGATCCCTTGATGTACAGGTCGGGAGGAGAGACCCAGTACTTC
CDR3 protein: CATSRDDPLMYRSGGETQYF
clone size: .
D gene: TRBD2
J gene: TRBJ2-5
V gene: TRBV15

CDR3 DNA: TGTGCCACTGCCACGGTATTTGGCAATCAGCCCCAGCATTTT
CDR3 protein: CATATVFGNQPQHF
clone size: many
D gene: .
J gene: TRBJ1-5
V gene: TRBV15

CDR3 DNA: TGTGCCAGCACCTTCATAGCGGGAGCCGCCACAGATACGCAGTATTTT
CDR3 protein: CASTFIAGAATDTQYF
clone size: many
D gene: TRBD2
J gene: TRBJ2-3
V gene: TRBV11-2

CDR3 DNA: TGCGCCAGCAGCCAAGATAGGGGGGGGGCTGGCAATGAGCAGTTCTTC
CDR3 protein: CASSQDRGGAGNEQFF
clone size: few
D gene: .
J gene: TRBJ2-1
V gene: TRBV4-3

CDR3 DNA: TGTGCCAGCAGACCTTCTAGCGGGAGCTACAATGAGCAGTTCTTC
CDR3 protein: CASRPSSGSYNEQFF
clone size: .
D gene: TRBD2
J gene: TRBJ2-1
V gene: TRBV6-2/TRBV6-3

CDR3 DNA: TGCAGTGCTGAGGGATTACAGGGGGCTTCCTACGAGCAGTACTTC
CDR3 protein: CSAEGLQGASYEQYF
clone size: many
D gene: TRBD1
J gene: TRBJ2-7
V gene: TRBV20-1

CDR3 DNA: TGCGCCAGCAGCCCCGAAAGGGGGGGGCAGACAGATACGCAGTATTTT
CDR3 protein: CASSPERGGQTDTQYF
clone size: few
D gene: .
J gene: TRBJ2-3
V gene: TRBV5-1

CDR3 DNA: TGTGCCAGTAAATGGACTAGCGGGGGTCCCAATGAGCAGTTCTTC
CDR3 protein: CASKWTSGGPNEQFF
clone size: .
D gene: TRBD2
J gene: TRBJ2-1
V gene: TRBV19

CDR3 DNA: TGCGCCAGCAGCTTGGCCGGGGCTCAGGACTATGGCTACACCTTC
CDR3 protein: CASSLAGAQDYGYTF
clone size: .
D gene: .
J gene: TRBJ1-2
V gene: TRBV5-1

CDR3 DNA: TGCGCCAGCTCAAATGGACTAGCGGGGATTTCAGATACGCAGTATTTT
CDR3 protein: CASSNGLAGISDTQYF
clone size: many
D gene: TRBD2
J gene: TRBJ2-3
V gene: TRBV5-1

CDR3 DNA: TGTGCCAGCAGCACGTCCCGGACAAGCTCCTACGAGCAGTACTTC
CDR3 protein: CASSTSRTSSYEQYF
clone size: many
D gene: .
J gene: TRBJ2-7
V gene: TRBV28

CDR3 DNA: TGTGCCAGCAGCGTCGCGACAGGGGGCGCGTCGAATGAGCAGTTCTTC
CDR3 protein: CASSVATGGASNEQFF
clone size: many
D gene: TRBD1
J gene: TRBJ2-1
V gene: TRBV12-3/TRBV12-4

CDR3 DNA: TGTGCCAGCAGTTGGGCAGCAATCTATAGCAATCAGCCCCAGCATTTT
CDR3 protein: CASSWAAIYSNQPQHF
clone size: .
D gene: .
J gene: TRBJ1-5
V gene: TRBV6-5

CDR3 DNA: TGTGCCAGCAGCTTAATCGGCGGTTCACCCCTCCACTTT
CDR3 protein: CASSLIGGSPLHF
clone size: .
D gene: .
J gene: TRBJ1-6
V gene: TRBV7-3

CDR3 DNA: TGCAGTGCTAGAGATCCGGCCCTCTCAACTAATGAAAAACTGTTTTTT
CDR3 protein: CSARDPALSTNEKLFF
clone size: .
D gene: .
J gene: TRBJ1-4
V gene: TRBV20-1

CDR3 DNA: TGTGCCAGCAGTGAGGACAGGGTCTCAACTAATGAAAAACTGTTTTTT
CDR3 protein: CASSEDRVSTNEKLFF
clone size: .
D gene: TRBD1
J gene: TRBJ1-4
V gene: TRBV2

CDR3 DNA: TGTGCCAGCACTTCACCCAACGTCGGGTCCCAGTTCTTC
CDR3 protein: CASTSPNVGSQFF
clone size: .
D gene: .
J gene: TRBJ2-1
V gene: TRBV12-3/TRBV12-4

CDR3 DNA: TGTGCCAGCAGCTTGTGGGGCCATAATGAAAAACTGTTTTTT
CDR3 protein: CASSLWGHNEKLFF
clone size: many
D gene: .
J gene: TRBJ1-4
V gene: TRBV5-6

CDR3 DNA: TGTGCCAGCTCACTGGGGACCCCGGATGAAAATCTGTTTTTT
CDR3 protein: CASSLGTPDENLFF
clone size: .
D gene: .
J gene: TRBJ1-4
V gene: TRBV18

CDR3 DNA: TGTGCCAGCAGCCAATTGGGGGATGAAAAACTGTTTTTT
CDR3 protein: CASSQLGDEKLFF
clone size: once
D gene: .
J gene: TRBJ1-4
V gene: TRBV3-1

CDR3 DNA: TGTGCCAGCAGCTTAGGGGTGGGCTACGAGCAGTACTTC
CDR3 protein: CASSLGVGYEQYF
clone size: many
D gene: .
J gene: TRBJ2-7
V gene: TRBV7-8

CDR3 DNA: TGCAGCGTTGTCCGGGCGAACACCGGGGAGCTGTTTTTT
CDR3 protein: CSVVRANTGELFF
clone size: .
D gene: .
J gene: TRBJ2-2
V gene: TRBV29-1

CDR3 DNA: TGCAGCGTACGGACACGTACTGAAGCTTTCTTT
CDR3 protein: CSVRTRTEAFF
clone size: .
D gene: .
J gene: TRBJ1-1
V gene: TRBV29-1

CDR3 DNA: TGTGCCAGCGGAGAAGCGGGGAGGTACCAAGAGACCCAGTACTTC
CDR3 protein: CASGEAGRYQETQYF
clone size: few
D gene: TRBD2
J gene: TRBJ2-5
V gene: TRBV12-3/TRBV12-4

CDR3 DNA: TGTGCCACCAGAGGAACAGGGAACTATGGCTACACCTTC
CDR3 protein: CATRGTGNYGYTF
clone size: few
D gene: .
J gene: TRBJ1-2
V gene: TRBV24-1

CDR3 DNA: TGCAGTGCTAGAGATCCTAATACCGGGACGGCCTATGGCTACACCTTC
CDR3 protein: CSARDPNTGTAYGYTF
clone size: .
D gene: .
J gene: TRBJ1-2
V gene: TRBV20-1

CDR3 DNA: TGCGCCAGCAGCCAAGATAAGCGGGGGGGCCTGAGGGATACGCAGTATTTT
CDR3 protein: CASSQDKRGGLRDTQYF
clone size: few
D gene: TRBD2
J gene: TRBJ2-3
V gene: TRBV4-3

CDR3 DNA: TGCGCCAGCAGCTTACAGGGGCGGCGGGAGGATACGCAGTATTTT
CDR3 protein: CASSLQGRREDTQYF
clone size: .
D gene: .
J gene: TRBJ2-3
V gene: TRBV5-1

CDR3 DNA: TGTGCCAGCTCACCTTCGACTAGCGGGACCTCCTACGAGCAGTACTTC
CDR3 protein: CASSPSTSGTSYEQYF
clone size: .
D gene: TRBD2
J gene: TRBJ2-7
V gene: TRBV18

CDR3 DNA: TGTGCCAGCAGTCGGACGGGCGACACTGAAGCTTTCTTT
CDR3 protein: CASSRTGDTEAFF
clone size: many
D gene: .
J gene: TRBJ1-1
V gene: TRBV28